This TCR beta chain was documented in a study of blood T cell repertoires in COVID-19. About the study: Nucleic acid was either cDNA or gDNA, and it came from T cells, B-cell-depleted T cells, or PBMCs.

How the authors handled the data: Scientists estimated how many nucleated cells there were by amplifying reference gene primers. The assay was immunoSEQ multiplex PCR, and TCRdb's table has in-frame clones only and misses some. V and J calls and clone size are given by that table; D and trimming were obtained from the DNA. The sample records over 150,000 clones, about 90% being singletons. The cohort comprised adults aged about 18 to 100 years residing in about two dozen US areas. Allocation to cohorts depended on clinical history reported by the participants. Sequenced material: PBMCs or T cells enriched from blood (not recorded which). The TCR comes from a woman in her forties or fifties who had recovered from COVID-19.

The DNA for the CDR3 is TGTGCCTGGAGTATGGGAGTTTCTCCATACAATGAGCAGTTCTTC. Translated, it gives CAWSMGVSPYNEQFF. The chain carries TRBV30 and TRBJ2-1, with a weak D call TRBD2 (5 bases). The CDR3 sequence is 15 residues long. V was pared by 2 bases and J by 4 bases, with 15 bases between. CDR1 and CDR2 from the germline V gene are GTSNPN and SVGIG (reference sequence).